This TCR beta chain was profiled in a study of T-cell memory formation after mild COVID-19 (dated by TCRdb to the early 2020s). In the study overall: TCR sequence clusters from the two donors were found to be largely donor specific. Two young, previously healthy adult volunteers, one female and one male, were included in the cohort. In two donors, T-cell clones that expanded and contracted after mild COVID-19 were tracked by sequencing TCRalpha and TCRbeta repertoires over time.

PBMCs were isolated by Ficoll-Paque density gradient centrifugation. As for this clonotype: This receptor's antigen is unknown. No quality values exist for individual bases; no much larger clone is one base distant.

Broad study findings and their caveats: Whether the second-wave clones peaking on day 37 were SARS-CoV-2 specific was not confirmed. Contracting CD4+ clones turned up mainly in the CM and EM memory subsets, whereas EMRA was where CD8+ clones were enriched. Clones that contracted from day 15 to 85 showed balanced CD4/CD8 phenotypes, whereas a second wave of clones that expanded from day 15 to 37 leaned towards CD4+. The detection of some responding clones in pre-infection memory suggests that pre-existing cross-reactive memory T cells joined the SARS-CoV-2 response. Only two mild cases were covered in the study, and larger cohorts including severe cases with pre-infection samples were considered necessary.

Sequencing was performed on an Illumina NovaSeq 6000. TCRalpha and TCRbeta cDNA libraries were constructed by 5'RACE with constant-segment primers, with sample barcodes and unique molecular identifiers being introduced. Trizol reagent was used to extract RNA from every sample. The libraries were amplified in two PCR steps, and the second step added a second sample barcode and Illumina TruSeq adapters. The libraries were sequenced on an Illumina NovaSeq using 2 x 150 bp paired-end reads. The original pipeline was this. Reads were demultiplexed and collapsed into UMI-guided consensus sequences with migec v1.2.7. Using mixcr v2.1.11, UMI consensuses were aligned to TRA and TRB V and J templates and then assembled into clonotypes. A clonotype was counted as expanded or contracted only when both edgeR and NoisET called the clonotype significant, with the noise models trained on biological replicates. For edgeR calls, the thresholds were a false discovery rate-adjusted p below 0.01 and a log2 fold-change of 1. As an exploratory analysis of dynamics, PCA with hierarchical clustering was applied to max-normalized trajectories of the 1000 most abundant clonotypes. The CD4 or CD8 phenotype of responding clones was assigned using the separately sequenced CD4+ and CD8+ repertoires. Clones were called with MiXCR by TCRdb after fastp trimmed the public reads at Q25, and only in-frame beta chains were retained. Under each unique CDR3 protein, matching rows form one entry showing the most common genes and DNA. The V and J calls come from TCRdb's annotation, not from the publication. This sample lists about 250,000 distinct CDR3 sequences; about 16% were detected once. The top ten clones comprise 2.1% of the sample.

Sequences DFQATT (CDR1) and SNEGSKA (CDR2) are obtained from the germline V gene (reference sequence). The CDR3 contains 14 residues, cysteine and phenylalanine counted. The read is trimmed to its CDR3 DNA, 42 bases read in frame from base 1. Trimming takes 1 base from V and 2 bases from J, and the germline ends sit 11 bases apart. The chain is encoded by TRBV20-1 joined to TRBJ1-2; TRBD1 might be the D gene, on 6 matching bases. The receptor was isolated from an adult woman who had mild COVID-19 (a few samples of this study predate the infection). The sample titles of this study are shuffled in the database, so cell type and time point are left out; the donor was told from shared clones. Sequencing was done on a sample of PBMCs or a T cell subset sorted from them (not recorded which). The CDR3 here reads CSARGRTANYGYTF. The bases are TGCAGTGCTAGAGGAAGGACAGCCAACTATGGCTACACCTTC.